This TCR beta chain was identified during a study of T cell responses to AZD1222 COVID-19 vaccine. The ends were cut back, 4 bases at V and 5 bases at J, with 3 bases in the middle. CDR1 is WNHNN and CDR2 is SYGVQD in the germline V gene (reference sequence). This CDR3 spans 12 amino acids. Study-wide results and limits: The CD4 TCRs associated with vaccination extended across spike and predominated at 160-218 and 743-854.

Libraries were prepared by immunoSEQ multiplex PCR; TCRdb keeps only in-frame clonotypes and omits some of them. The data hold about 140,000 clones, with more than 90% observed a single time. In the case of this clone: Its target is unknown.

The J gene is TRBJ1-6, the V gene TRBV10-1; D ambiguous. This material consisted of peripheral blood, taken on day 0 of AZD1222 vaccination. The clonotype comes from an adult in good health. CDR3 sequence (DNA): TGCGCCAGCAGTGGCAATAATTCACCCCTCCACTTT. It translates to CASSGNNSPLHF.